This TCR beta chain emerged from a study of CD8+ T cells in alopecia areata. About the research overall: Treated patients swallowed 5 to 10 mg of oral tofacitinib twice daily.

Germline values: CDR1 MDHEN, CDR2 SYDVKM. The CDR3 spans 13 residues. V shed 7 bases, J shed 6 bases, and the junction held 9 bases outside the gene matches. In its sample, this clone was seen a few times. After isolation, RNA underwent reverse transcription to generate cDNA as the sequencing template. Libraries were prepared by immunoSEQ multiplex PCR; TCRdb keeps only in-frame clonotypes and omits some of them. The table lists 120,000 to 150,000 clones, around 47% of them singletons. V and J are TRBV28 and TRBJ2-7; TRBD1 agrees at 7 bases. This receptor was taken from a human donor with alopecia areata. Specimen: CD4+ T cells sorted from blood. The CDR3 loop reads CASKLTGKIEQYF. In nucleotides, the CDR3 is TGTGCCAGCAAATTGACAGGGAAGATCGAGCAGTACTTC.